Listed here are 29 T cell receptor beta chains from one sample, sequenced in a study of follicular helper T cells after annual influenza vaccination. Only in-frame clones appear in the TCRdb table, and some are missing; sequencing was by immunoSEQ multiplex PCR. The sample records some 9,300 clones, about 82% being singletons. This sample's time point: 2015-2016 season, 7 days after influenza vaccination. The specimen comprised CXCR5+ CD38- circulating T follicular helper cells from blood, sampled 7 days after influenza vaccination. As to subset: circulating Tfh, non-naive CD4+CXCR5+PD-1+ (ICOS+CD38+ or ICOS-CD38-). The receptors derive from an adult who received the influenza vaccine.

CDR3 sequence reads: CASSTRTGEGGYTF. Here the CDR3 DNA reads TGTGCCAGCAGCACCCGAACAGGGGAGGGTGGCTACACCTTC. V is TRBV7-2 and J is TRBJ1-2; 7 nucleotides align to TRBD1. The junction had 10 bases not matched to a gene; V was cut back by 5 bases and J by 7 bases. Germline lookup yields CDR1 SGHTA and CDR2 FQGNSA. The CDR3 spans 14 residues.

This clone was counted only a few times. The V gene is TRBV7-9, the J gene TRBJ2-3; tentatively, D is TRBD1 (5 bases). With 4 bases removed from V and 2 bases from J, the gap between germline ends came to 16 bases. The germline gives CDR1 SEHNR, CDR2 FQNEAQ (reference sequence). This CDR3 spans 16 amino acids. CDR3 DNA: TGTGCCAGCAGCTCCCCCAAGCTGACAGCCACAGATACGCAGTATTTT. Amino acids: CASSSPKLTATDTQYF.

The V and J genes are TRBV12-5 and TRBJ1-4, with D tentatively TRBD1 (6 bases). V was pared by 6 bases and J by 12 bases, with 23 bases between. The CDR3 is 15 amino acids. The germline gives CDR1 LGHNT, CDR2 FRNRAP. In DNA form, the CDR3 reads TGTGCTAGTGGCCCCGAGACAGGTGCTTTTGAGGAACTGTTTTTT. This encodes CASGPETGAFEELFF.

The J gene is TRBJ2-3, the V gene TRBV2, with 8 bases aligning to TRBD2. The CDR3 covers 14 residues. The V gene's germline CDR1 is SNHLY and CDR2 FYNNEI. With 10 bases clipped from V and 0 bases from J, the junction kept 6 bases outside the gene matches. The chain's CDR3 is CATLAGTSTDTQYF. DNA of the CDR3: TGTGCCACCTTAGCGGGGACTAGCACAGATACGCAGTATTTT.

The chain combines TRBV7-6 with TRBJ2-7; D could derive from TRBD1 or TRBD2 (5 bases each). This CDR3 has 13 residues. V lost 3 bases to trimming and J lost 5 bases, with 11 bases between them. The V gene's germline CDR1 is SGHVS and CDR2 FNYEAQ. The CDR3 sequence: CASSLGVGDEQYF. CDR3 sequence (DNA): TGTGCCAGCAGCTTGGGGGTCGGGGACGAGCAGTACTTC.

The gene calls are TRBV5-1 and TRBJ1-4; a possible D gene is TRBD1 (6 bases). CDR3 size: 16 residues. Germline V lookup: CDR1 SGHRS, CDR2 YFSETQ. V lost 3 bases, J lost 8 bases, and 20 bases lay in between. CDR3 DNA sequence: TGCGCCAGCAGCTATTCCGGTTCGGCAGGGGCGGAAAAACTGTTTTTT. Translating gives CASSYSGSAGAEKLFF. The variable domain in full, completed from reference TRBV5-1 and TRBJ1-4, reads KAGVTQTPRYLIKTRGQQVTLSCSPISGHRSVSWYQQTPGQGLQFLFEYFSETQRNKGNFPGRFSGRQFSNSRSEMNVSTLELGDSALYLCASSYSGSAGAEKLFFGSGTQLSVL.

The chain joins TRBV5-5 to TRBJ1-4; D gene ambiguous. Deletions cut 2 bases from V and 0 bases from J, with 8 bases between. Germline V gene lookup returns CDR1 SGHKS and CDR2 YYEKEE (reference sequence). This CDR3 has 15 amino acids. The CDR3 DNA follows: TGTGCCAGCAGCTTTTGGAGGGCAACTAATGAAAAACTGTTTTTT. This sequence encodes CASSFWRATNEKLFF.

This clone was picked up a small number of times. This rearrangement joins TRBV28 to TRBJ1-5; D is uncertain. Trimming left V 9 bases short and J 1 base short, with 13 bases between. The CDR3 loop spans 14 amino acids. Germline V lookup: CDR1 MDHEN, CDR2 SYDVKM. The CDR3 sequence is CARWGLASNQPQHF. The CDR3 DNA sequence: TGTGCCAGATGGGGTTTGGCAAGCAATCAGCCCCAGCATTTT. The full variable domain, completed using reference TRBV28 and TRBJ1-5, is DVKVTQSSRYLVKRTGEKVFLECVQDMDHENMFWYRQDPGLGLRLIYFSYDVKMKEKGDIPEGYSVSREKKERFSLILESASTNQTSMYLCARWGLASNQPQHFGDGTRLSIL.

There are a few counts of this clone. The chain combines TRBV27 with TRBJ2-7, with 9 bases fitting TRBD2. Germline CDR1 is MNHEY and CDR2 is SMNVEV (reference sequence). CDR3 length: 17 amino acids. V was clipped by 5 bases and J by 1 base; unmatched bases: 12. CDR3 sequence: CASSDLLGLARSYEQYF. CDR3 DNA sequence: TGTGCCAGCAGTGATCTTCTCGGACTAGCGCGGTCCTACGAGCAGTACTTC.

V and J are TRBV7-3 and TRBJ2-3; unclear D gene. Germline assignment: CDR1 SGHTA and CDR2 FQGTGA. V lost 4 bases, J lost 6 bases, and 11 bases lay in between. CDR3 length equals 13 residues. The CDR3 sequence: CASSSSGTDTQYF. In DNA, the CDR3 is TGTGCCAGCAGCTCATCAGGAACTGATACGCAGTATTTT.

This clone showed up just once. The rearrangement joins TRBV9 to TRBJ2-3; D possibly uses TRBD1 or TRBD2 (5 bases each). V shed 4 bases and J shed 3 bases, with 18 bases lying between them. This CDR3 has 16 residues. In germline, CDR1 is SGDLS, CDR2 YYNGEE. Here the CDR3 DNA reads TGTGCCAGCAGCCCCCGGGTGGGGGTGGTGACAGATACGCAGTATTTT. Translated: CASSPRVGVVTDTQYF.

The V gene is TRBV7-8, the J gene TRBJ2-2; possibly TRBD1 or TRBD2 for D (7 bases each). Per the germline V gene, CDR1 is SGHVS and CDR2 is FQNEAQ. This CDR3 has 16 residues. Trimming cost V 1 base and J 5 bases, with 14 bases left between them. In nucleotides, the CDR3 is TGTGCCAGCAGCTTAGGGAGGCAGGGGGGGACCGGGGAGCTGTTTTTT. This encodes CASSLGRQGGTGELFF.

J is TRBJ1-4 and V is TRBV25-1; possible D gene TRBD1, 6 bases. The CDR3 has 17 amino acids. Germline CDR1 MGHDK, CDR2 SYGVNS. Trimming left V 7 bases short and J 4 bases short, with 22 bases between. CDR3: CASTTPPPTGRNEKLFF. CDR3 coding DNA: TGTGCCAGCACCACCCCCCCACCAACAGGGCGTAATGAAAAACTGTTTTTT.

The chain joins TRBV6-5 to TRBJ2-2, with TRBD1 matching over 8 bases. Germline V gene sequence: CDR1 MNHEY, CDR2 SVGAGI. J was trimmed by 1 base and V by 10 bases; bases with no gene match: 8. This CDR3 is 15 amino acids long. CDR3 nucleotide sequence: TGTGCCACCTCAGGGGGCACCCTGAACACCGGGGAGCTGTTTTTT. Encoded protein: CATSGGTLNTGELFF.

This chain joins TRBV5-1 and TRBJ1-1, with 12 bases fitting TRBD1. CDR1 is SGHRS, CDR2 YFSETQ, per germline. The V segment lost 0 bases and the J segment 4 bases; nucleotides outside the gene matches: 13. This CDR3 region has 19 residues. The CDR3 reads CASSLGIWDRGRRGTEAFF. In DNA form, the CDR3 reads TGCGCCAGCAGCTTGGGTATATGGGACAGGGGGCGGAGAGGCACTGAAGCTTTCTTT.

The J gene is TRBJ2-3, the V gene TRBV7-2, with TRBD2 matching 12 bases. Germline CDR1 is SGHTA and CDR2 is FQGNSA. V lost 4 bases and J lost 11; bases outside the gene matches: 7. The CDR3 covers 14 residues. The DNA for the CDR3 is TGTGCCAGCAGCTCCGGGACTAGCGGGTATGGGCAGTATTTT. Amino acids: CASSSGTSGYGQYF.

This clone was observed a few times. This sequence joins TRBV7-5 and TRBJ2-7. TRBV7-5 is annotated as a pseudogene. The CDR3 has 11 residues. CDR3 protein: CVRSGVPEQYF. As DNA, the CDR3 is TGTGTCAGAAGCGGCGTACCCGAGCAGTACTTC.

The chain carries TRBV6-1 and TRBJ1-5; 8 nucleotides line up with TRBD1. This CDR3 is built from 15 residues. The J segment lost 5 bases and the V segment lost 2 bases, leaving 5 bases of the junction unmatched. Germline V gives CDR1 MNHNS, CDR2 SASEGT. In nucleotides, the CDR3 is TGTGCCAGCAGTGAATTGACAGGGGTCGATCAGCCCCAGCATTTT. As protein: CASSELTGVDQPQHF.

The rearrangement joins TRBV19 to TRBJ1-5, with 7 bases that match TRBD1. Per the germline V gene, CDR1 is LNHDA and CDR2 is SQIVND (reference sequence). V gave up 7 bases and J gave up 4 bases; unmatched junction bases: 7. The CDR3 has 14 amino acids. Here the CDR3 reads CASTDRVGNQPQHF. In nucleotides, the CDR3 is TGTGCCAGTACTGACAGGGTAGGAAATCAGCCCCAGCATTTT.

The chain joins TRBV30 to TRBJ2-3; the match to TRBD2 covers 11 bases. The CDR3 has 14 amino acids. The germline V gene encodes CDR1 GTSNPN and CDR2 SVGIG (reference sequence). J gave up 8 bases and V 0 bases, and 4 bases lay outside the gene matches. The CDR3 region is CAWSVGLAGSTQYF. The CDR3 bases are TGTGCCTGGAGTGTCGGACTAGCGGGTTCTACGCAGTATTTT.

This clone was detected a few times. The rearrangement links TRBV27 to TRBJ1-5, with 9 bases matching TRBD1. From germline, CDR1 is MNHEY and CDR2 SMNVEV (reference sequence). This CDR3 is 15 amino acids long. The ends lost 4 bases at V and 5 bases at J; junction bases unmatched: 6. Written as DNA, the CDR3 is TGTGCCAGCAGTTGGGGACAGGGATGGGATCAGCCCCAGCATTTT. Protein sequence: CASSWGQGWDQPQHF.

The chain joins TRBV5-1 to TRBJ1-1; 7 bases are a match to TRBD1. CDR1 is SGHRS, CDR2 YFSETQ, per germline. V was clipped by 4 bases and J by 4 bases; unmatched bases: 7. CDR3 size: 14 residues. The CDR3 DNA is TGCGCCAGCAGCAACCAGGGGGTTGTCACTGAAGCTTTCTTT. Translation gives CASSNQGVVTEAFF.

CDR3 nucleotide sequence: TGCAGTGCTAGTACAGGGTATGGCTACACCTTC. Translation: CSASTGYGYTF. The chain links TRBV20-1 to TRBJ1-2, with D possibly being TRBD1 (6 bases). Germline V lookup: CDR1 DFQATT, CDR2 SNEGSKA (reference sequence). This CDR3 is built from 11 residues. V was trimmed by 3 bases and J by 5 bases, leaving 7 bases between them.

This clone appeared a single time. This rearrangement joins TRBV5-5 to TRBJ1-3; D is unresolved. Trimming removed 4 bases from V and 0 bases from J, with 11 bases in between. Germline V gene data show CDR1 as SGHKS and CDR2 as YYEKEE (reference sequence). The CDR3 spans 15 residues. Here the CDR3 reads CASSPWLDSGNTIYF. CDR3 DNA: TGTGCCAGCAGCCCCTGGCTTGACTCTGGAAACACCATATATTTT.

CDR3 amino acids: CASSLGMPGWITEAFF. CDR3 nucleotides: TGTGCCAGCAGCTTAGGAATGCCAGGGTGGATTACTGAAGCTTTCTTT. This chain connects TRBV11-1 to TRBJ1-1, with D maybe TRBD1 (5 bases). V was shortened by 1 base and J by 5 bases, with 17 bases between the two germline ends. The CDR3 extends over 16 amino acids. Germline V lookup: CDR1 SGHAT, CDR2 FQDESV (reference sequence).

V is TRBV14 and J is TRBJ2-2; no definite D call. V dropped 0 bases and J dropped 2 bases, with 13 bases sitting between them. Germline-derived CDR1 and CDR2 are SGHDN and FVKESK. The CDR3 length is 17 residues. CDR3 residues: CASSQDRVKSNTGELFF. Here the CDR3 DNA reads TGTGCCAGCAGCCAAGATAGGGTGAAATCTAACACCGGGGAGCTGTTTTTT.

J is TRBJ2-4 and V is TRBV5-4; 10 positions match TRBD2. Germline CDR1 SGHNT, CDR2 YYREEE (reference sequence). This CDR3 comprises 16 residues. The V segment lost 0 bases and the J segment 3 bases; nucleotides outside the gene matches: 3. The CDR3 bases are TGTGCCAGCAGCTTGGCCCGGACTAGCGGCAAAAACATTCAGTACTTC. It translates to CASSLARTSGKNIQYF.

The CDR3 coding sequence is TGTGCCAGCAGAGAAACAGGGACCTATGGCTACACCTTC. Amino acids: CASRETGTYGYTF. The chain carries TRBV9 and TRBJ1-2, with a weak D call TRBD1 (6 bases). Trimming left V 5 bases short and J 4 bases short, with 12 bases between. The CDR3 runs to 13 residues. Germline lookup yields CDR1 SGDLS and CDR2 YYNGEE.

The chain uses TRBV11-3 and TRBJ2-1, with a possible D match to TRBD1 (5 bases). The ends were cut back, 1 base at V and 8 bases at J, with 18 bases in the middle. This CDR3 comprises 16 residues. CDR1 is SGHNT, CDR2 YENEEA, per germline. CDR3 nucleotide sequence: TGTGCCAGCAGCTTAGGTTCAGGGCAACAGTTCGATGAGCAGTTCTTC. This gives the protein CASSLGSGQQFDEQFF.